The 20 T cell receptor beta chains reported below all come from one sample, sequenced in a study of T cells in localized non-small cell lung cancer. Some clones are missing from TCRdb's copy, which holds only in-frame ones; the method was immunoSEQ multiplex PCR. This sample has about 35,000 clones, with about 92% found just once. The sequencing used peripheral blood, collected before any cancer treatment. These receptors all stem from a female donor of 60 years or more with stage I lung adenocarcinoma.

This chain joins TRBV19 and TRBJ1-5; 8 bases are shared with TRBD1. Germline V lookup: CDR1 LNHDA, CDR2 SQIVND (reference sequence). The length of the CDR3 is 14 residues. Unmatched junction bases numbered 7, after V lost 6 bases and J lost 6 bases. This CDR3 reads CASRQQGGGQPQHF. The DNA of the CDR3 is TGTGCCAGTAGACAACAGGGGGGCGGTCAGCCCCAGCATTTT.

V usage is TRBV4-3 and J usage is TRBJ1-5, with D possibly being TRBD1 (5 bases). Germline CDR1 reads LGHNA; CDR2 reads YSLEER. Between the trimmed V and J ends, which lost 3 bases and 7 bases, there was a span of 16 bases. The CDR3 length is 15 residues. This CDR3 reads CASSHAVGGGQPQHF. The DNA of the CDR3 is TGCGCCAGCAGCCACGCGGTGGGGGGAGGACAGCCCCAGCATTTT.

CDR3 loop: CASSSLNRKTYGYTF. The CDR3 DNA reads as TGCGCCAGCAGCTCGTTGAACCGAAAGACCTATGGCTACACCTTC. The V call is TRBV4-1, the J call TRBJ1-2, with D uncertain. This CDR3 has 15 residues. The V end was cut by 5 bases, the J end by 4 bases, with 17 bases between. Germline V lookup: CDR1 MGHRA, CDR2 YSYEKL.

This clone was recorded a few times. The chain carries TRBV19 and TRBJ1-1; 10 positions match TRBD1. The J segment lost 5 bases and the V segment lost 4 bases, leaving 7 bases of the junction unmatched. CDR1 LNHDA and CDR2 SQIVND come from the germline V gene (reference sequence). CDR3 size: 15 residues. The CDR3: CASSKAGTGVTEAFF. The CDR3 DNA reads TGTGCCAGTAGTAAAGCCGGGACAGGGGTTACTGAAGCTTTCTTT.

This chain uses TRBV5-1 with TRBJ1-2, with D tentatively TRBD1 (5 bases). Germline V CDR1 and CDR2: SGHRS, YFSETQ. The V gene lost 1 base and the J gene lost 2 bases, with 12 bases spanning the gap. The CDR3 is made up of 15 amino acids. CDR3 residues: CASSLSVGTNYGYTF. DNA of the CDR3: TGCGCCAGCAGCTTGTCAGTCGGGACGAACTATGGCTACACCTTC. Supplemented by reference TRBV5-1 and TRBJ1-2, the full variable domain reads KAGVTQTPRYLIKTRGQQVTLSCSPISGHRSVSWYQQTPGQGLQFLFEYFSETQRNKGNFPGRFSGRQFSNSRSEMNVSTLELGDSALYLCASSLSVGTNYGYTFGSGTRLTVV.

This clone was observed a single time. The chain employs TRBV28 and TRBJ2-1, with a tentative D call TRBD2 (6 bases). Germline V gives CDR1 MDHEN, CDR2 SYDVKM. The ends were cut back, 3 bases at V and 1 base at J, with 10 bases in the middle. This CDR3 is 15 amino acids long. CDR3 sequence reads: CASSFGRGSYNEQFF. The DNA of the CDR3 is TGTGCCAGCAGTTTTGGCCGGGGGTCCTACAATGAGCAGTTCTTC.

The CDR3 DNA reads as TGCAGCGTTGTGCGGGGGGCGGGAGAGACCCAGTACTTC. Translation gives CSVVRGAGETQYF. V gene TRBV29-1 combines with J gene TRBJ2-5; TRBD2 matches at 8 bases. V gave up 4 bases and J gave up 4 bases; unmatched junction bases: 5. The CDR3 is 13 amino acids. In germline, CDR1 is SQVTM, CDR2 ANQGSEA.

The chain carries TRBV20-1 and TRBJ1-2; D not resolved. V was cut by 0 bases and J by 8 bases, with 7 bases left in between. This CDR3 comprises 11 residues. Germline values: CDR1 DFQATT, CDR2 SNEGSKA (reference sequence). CDR3 nucleotide sequence: TGCAGTGCTAGAGAGGGAGGGGGCTACACCTTC. Its protein is CSAREGGGYTF.

The rearrangement links TRBV6-6 to TRBJ2-5; 8 bases are shared with TRBD1. The J call is uncertain, as TRBJ2-7 better fits the DNA end. The CDR3 contains 14 residues. CDR1 and CDR2 (germline): MNHNY, SVGAGI (reference sequence). This CDR3 is CASSYVGQGSEQYF. The CDR3 region has the DNA TGTGCCAGCAGTTACGTTGGACAGGGCAGCGAGCAGTACTTC.

This chain joins TRBV6-1 and TRBJ1-2; D is perhaps TRBD1 (5 bases). Germline lookup yields CDR1 MNHNS and CDR2 SASEGT. There are 14 residues in the CDR3. Trimming removed 6 bases at V and 4 bases at J, with 15 bases between. CDR3 in amino acids: CASRGPGTSYGYTF. CDR3 nucleotide sequence: TGTGCCAGCAGGGGCCCGGGGACCTCCTATGGCTACACCTTC.

This clone was seen a few times. The rearrangement uses TRBV6-4 and TRBJ2-2; D not certain. The CDR3 spans 14 residues. Trimming pared 4 bases from V and 4 bases from J, leaving 10 bases between. Per germline, CDR1 MRHNA and CDR2 SNTAGT. CDR3 residues: CASSASPGTGELFF. The CDR3 DNA follows: TGTGCCAGCAGTGCCTCCCCGGGCACCGGGGAGCTGTTTTTT.

V is TRBV5-4 and J is TRBJ2-1; perhaps TRBD1 as D (6 bases). V was trimmed by 0 bases and J by 8 bases, leaving 18 bases between them. This CDR3 region has 16 residues. Germline CDR1 reads SGHNT; CDR2 reads YYREEE (reference sequence). In nucleotides, the CDR3 is TGTGCCAGCAGCTTGGGGGTGGGGGCCTTGGCGGATGAGCAGTTCTTC. Translated: CASSLGVGALADEQFF.

The chain carries TRBV6-5 and TRBJ2-7; a possible D gene is TRBD2 (5 bases). The ends were cut back, 0 bases at V and 5 bases at J, with 8 bases in the middle. CDR1 is MNHEY and CDR2 is SVGAGI in the germline V gene. The CDR3 spans 13 residues. The CDR3 sequence is CASSYSRVHEQYF. CDR3 DNA sequence: TGTGCCAGCAGTTACTCGCGGGTCCACGAGCAGTACTTC.

The chain carries TRBV30 and TRBJ2-3; 7 bases match TRBD1. Germline CDR1 is GTSNPN and CDR2 is SVGIG (reference sequence). Trimming took 5 bases from V and 0 from J; bases not matched to a gene: 8. The CDR3 is 15 amino acids. For the CDR3, the DNA is TGTGCCTGGCGCCGGGACAGCGCTAGCACAGATACGCAGTATTTT. Its protein is CAWRRDSASTDTQYF.

The CDR3, as DNA: TGTGCCAGTAGTATGGGACTTGAAGCTTTCTTT. Protein sequence: CASSMGLEAFF. This sequence joins TRBV19 and TRBJ1-1; tentative D call: TRBD1 (5 bases). V lost 3 bases and J lost 7, with 6 bases in between. The V gene's germline CDR1 is LNHDA and CDR2 SQIVND (reference sequence). The CDR3 contains 11 residues.

V usage is TRBV6-5 and J usage is TRBJ2-2, with 7 nucleotides matching TRBD1. Looked up from germline, CDR1 is MNHEY and CDR2 is SVGAGI. With 6 bases clipped from V and 4 bases from J, the junction kept 2 bases outside the gene matches. This CDR3 has 13 amino acids. The CDR3 sequence: CASRRQGTGELFF. The CDR3 DNA follows: TGTGCCAGCAGACGACAGGGCACCGGGGAGCTGTTTTTT.

The chain carries TRBV2 and TRBJ1-2, with TRBD1 matching over 7 bases. The V segment lost 2 bases and the J segment 7 bases; nucleotides outside the gene matches: 7. Germline V gene data show CDR1 as SNHLY and CDR2 as FYNNEI. The CDR3 has 14 residues. The CDR3 reads CASSEPDRVGGYTF. As DNA, the CDR3 is TGTGCCAGCAGTGAACCCGACAGGGTGGGTGGCTACACCTTC.

This chain links TRBV18 with TRBJ2-4; D unclear. The germline V and J ends were trimmed by 4 bases and 0 bases, with 10 bases remaining between them. The CDR3 has 15 amino acids. CDR1 and CDR2 (germline): KGHSH, LQKENI. The CDR3 spells CASSRAPVAKNIQYF. The CDR3 DNA sequence: TGTGCCAGCTCACGTGCCCCGGTAGCCAAAAACATTCAGTACTTC.

This rearrangement joins TRBV10-3 to TRBJ2-7; D may be TRBD2 (6 bases). This CDR3 spans 17 amino acids. Germline-derived CDR1 and CDR2 are ENHRY and SYGVKD. Trimming stripped 0 bases from V and 1 base from J, with 16 bases between. As DNA, the CDR3 is TGTGCCATCAGTGAGTCAACGTTACTGGGAGGTTCCTACGAGCAGTACTTC. Translating gives CAISESTLLGGSYEQYF.

This chain connects TRBV7-8 to TRBJ2-5; weak D call: TRBD2 (6 bases). Per germline, CDR1 SGHVS and CDR2 FQNEAQ. This CDR3 is built from 16 residues. V lost 0 bases to trimming and J lost 1 base, with 12 bases between them. This chain's CDR3 is CASSLASGGGQETQYF. Written as DNA, the CDR3 is TGTGCCAGCAGCTTAGCTAGCGGAGGCGGCCAAGAGACCCAGTACTTC.